This entry describes one T cell receptor (beta chain). Profiled with immunoSEQ multiplex PCR; TCRdb holds only in-frame clones, not every one. The top ten hold 5% to 8% of the sample, which has some 180,000 clones, about 85% seen once. The data originate from a study of blood T cell repertoires in COVID-19. Recruits, aged roughly 18 to 95 years, lived in some 25 US areas. Resolution of symptoms, clearance, or two negative PCRs was present in recovered Cohort 3 donors. This clonotype was sampled from a man aged 35 to 55 who had recovered from COVID-19. The sample comprised PBMCs or T cells enriched from blood (not recorded which).

This CDR3 reads CASSLSARGHGTIYF. The CDR3 DNA is TGTGCCAGCAGTTTATCGGCCAGGGGGCATGGCACCATATATTTT. The J gene is TRBJ1-3, the V gene TRBV28; 8 nucleotides line up with TRBD1. In germline, CDR1 is MDHEN, CDR2 SYDVKM. The CDR3 is made up of 15 amino acids. The ends lost 1 base at V and 9 bases at J; junction bases unmatched: 8.